This TCR beta chain stems from a study of blood T cell repertoires in COVID-19. Turning to the study itself: Samples of COVID-19 (acute and convalescent) were obtained from the United States, Italy and Spain. PBMCs, B-cell-depleted T cells, or T cells provided the cDNA or gDNA that made up the material.

In the authors' methods: Amplification from reference gene primers served as the basis for estimated nucleated cell counts. Libraries were prepared by immunoSEQ multiplex PCR; TCRdb keeps only in-frame clonotypes and omits some of them. Clone size and the V and J calls come from that table; the DNA yielded D and trimming. This table has 300,000 to 450,000 clones, about 87% appearing once. The CDR3 length is 15 residues. The V gene's germline CDR1 is SGHTA and CDR2 FQGNSA. Deletions cut 1 base from V and 2 bases from J, with 12 bases between. This clone was detected a few times. The age range of participants was about 18 to 100 years, with residence in under 30 US areas.

Sequenced: PBMCs or T cells enriched from blood (not recorded which). The chain combines TRBV7-2 with TRBJ2-7, with D possibly matching TRBD2 (6 bases). This receptor was identified in a man aged 40-50 years in a cohort exposed to, infected with or recovered from COVID-19 (not recorded which). CDR3 nucleotides: TGTGCCAGCAGCTTAGGCGGGATAGGGGCCTACGAGCAGTACTTC. Amino acid sequence: CASSLGGIGAYEQYF.